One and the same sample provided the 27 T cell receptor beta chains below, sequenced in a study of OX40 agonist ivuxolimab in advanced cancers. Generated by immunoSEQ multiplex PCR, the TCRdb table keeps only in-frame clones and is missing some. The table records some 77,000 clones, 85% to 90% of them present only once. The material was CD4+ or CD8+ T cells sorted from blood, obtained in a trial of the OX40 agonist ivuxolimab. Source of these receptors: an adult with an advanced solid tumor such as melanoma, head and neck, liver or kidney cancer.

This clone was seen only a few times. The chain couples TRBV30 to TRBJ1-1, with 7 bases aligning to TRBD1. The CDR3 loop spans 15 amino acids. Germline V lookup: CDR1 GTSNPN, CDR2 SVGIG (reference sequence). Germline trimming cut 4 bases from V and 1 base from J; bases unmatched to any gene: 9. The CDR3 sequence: CAWTNTQGKNTEAFF. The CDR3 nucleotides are TGTGCCTGGACCAACACACAGGGGAAGAACACTGAAGCTTTCTTT.

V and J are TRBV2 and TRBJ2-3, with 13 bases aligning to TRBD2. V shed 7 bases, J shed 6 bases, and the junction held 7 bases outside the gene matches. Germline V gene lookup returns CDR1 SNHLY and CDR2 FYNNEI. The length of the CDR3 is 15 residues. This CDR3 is CASKSGTSGMDTQYF. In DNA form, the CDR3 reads TGTGCCAGCAAAAGTGGGACTAGCGGGATGGATACGCAGTATTTT.

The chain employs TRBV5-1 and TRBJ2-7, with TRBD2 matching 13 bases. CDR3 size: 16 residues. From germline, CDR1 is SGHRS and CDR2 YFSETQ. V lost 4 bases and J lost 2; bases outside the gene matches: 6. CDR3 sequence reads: CASSLYGLAGAYEQYF. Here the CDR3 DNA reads TGCGCCAGCAGCCTGTACGGACTAGCGGGAGCCTACGAGCAGTACTTC. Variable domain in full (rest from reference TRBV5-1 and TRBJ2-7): KAGVTQTPRYLIKTRGQQVTLSCSPISGHRSVSWYQQTPGQGLQFLFEYFSETQRNKGNFPGRFSGRQFSNSRSEMNVSTLELGDSALYLCASSLYGLAGAYEQYFGPGTRLTVT.

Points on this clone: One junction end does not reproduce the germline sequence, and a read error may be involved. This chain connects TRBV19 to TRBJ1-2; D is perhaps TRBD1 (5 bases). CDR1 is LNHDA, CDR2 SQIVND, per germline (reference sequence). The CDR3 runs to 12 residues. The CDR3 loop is CASSIPLNRFYF. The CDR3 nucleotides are TGTGCCAGTAGTATCCCTCTGAACAGGTTTTACTTC. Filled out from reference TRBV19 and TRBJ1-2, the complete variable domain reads DGGITQSPKYLFRKEGQNVTLSCEQNLNHDAMYWYRQDPGQGLRLIYYSQIVNDFQKGDIAEGYSVSREKKESFPLTVTSAQKNPTAFYLCASSIPLNRFYFGSGTRLTVV.

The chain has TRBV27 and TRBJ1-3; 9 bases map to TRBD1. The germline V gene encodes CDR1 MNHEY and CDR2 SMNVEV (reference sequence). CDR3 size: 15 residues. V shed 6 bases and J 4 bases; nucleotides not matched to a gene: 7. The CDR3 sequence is CASRGGTGLGNTIYF. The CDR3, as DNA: TGTGCCAGCAGGGGGGGGACAGGGCTCGGAAACACCATATATTTT.

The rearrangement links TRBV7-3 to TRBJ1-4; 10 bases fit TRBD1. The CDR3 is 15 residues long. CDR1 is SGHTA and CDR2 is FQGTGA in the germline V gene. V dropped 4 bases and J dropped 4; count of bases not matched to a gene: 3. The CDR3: CASSYGTGVNEKLFF. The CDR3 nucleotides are TGTGCCAGCAGCTATGGGACAGGGGTTAATGAAAAACTGTTTTTT.

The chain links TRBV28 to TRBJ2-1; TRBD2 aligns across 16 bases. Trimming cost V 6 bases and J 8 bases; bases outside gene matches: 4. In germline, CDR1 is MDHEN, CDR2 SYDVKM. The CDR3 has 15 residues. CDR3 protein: CASSGTSGRADEQFF. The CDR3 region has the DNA TGTGCCAGCAGCGGGACTAGCGGGAGGGCGGATGAGCAGTTCTTC.

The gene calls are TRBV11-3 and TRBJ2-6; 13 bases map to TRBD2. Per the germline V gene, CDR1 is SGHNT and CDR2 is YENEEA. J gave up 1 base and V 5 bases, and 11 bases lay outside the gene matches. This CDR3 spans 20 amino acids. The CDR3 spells CASSLKAGTSGASGANVLTF. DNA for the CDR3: TGTGCCAGCAGCCTCAAAGCCGGGACTAGCGGGGCGTCTGGGGCCAACGTCCTGACTTTC.

The CDR3 DNA is TGTGCCAGCAGTTTAAGTTTGGCCCAAGAGACCCAGTACTTC. Translating gives CASSLSLAQETQYF. The chain carries TRBV28 and TRBJ2-5; D remains unclear. This CDR3 comprises 14 residues. From germline, CDR1 is MDHEN and CDR2 SYDVKM. V was clipped by 2 bases and J by 1 base, with 8 bases between them.

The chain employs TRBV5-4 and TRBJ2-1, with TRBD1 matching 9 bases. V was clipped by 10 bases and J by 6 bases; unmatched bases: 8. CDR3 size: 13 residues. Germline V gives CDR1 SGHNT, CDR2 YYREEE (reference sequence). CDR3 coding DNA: TGTGCCGTCGGGACAGGGATGGTCAATGAGCAGTTCTTC. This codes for CAVGTGMVNEQFF.

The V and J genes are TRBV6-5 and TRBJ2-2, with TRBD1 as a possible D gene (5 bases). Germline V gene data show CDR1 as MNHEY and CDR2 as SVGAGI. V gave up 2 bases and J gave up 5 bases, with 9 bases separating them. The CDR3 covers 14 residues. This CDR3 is CASSYLGPTGELFF. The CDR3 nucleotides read TGTGCCAGCAGTTACCTGGGGCCGACCGGGGAGCTGTTTTTT.

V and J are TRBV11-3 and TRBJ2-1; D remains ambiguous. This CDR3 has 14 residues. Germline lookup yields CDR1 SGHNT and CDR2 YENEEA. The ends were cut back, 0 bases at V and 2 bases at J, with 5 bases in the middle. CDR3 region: CASSLDRAYNEQFF. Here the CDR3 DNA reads TGTGCCAGCAGCTTAGACAGAGCCTACAATGAGCAGTTCTTC.

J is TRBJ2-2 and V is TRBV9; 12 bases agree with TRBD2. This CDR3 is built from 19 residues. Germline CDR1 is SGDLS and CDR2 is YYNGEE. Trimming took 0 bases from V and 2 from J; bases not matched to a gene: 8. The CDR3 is CASSVVPSSGGANTGELFF. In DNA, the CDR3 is TGTGCCAGCAGCGTAGTCCCCTCTAGCGGGGGGGCAAACACCGGGGAGCTGTTTTTT.

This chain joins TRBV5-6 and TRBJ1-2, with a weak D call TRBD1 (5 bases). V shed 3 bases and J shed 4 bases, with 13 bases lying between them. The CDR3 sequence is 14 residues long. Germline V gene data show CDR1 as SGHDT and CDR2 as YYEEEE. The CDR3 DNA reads TGTGCCAGCAGCTCCGCAGGGCGGGCCTATGGCTACACCTTC. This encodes CASSSAGRAYGYTF.

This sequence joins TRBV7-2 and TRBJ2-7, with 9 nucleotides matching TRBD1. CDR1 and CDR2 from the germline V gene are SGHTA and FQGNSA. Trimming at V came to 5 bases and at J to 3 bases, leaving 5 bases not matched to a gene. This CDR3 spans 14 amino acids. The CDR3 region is CASSTRQGGYEQYF. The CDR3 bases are TGTGCCAGCAGCACCCGACAGGGGGGCTACGAGCAGTACTTC.

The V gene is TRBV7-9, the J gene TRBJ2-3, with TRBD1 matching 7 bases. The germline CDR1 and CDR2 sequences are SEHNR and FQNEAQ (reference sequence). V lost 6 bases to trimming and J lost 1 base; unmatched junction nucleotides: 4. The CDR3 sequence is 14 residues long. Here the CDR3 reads CASSLTGGTDTQYF. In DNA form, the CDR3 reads TGTGCCAGCAGTCTTACAGGGGGCACAGATACGCAGTATTTT.

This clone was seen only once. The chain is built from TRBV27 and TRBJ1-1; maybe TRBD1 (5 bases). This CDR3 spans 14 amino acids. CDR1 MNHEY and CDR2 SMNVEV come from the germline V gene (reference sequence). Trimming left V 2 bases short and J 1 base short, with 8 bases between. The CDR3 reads CASSLQGQNTEAFF. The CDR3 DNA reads TGTGCCAGCAGTTTACAGGGCCAGAACACTGAAGCTTTCTTT.

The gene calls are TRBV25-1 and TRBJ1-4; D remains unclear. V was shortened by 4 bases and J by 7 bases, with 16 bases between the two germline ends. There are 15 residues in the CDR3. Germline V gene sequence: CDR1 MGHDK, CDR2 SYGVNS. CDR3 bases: TGTGCCAGCAGTGTATCCCTACCTGGAGGTGAAAAACTGTTTTTT. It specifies CASSVSLPGGEKLFF.

CDR3 DNA sequence: TGTGCCAGCAGTTACGGACGGACAGGGAGACAAGAGACCCAGTACTTC. It is translated as CASSYGRTGRQETQYF. The rearrangement uses TRBV6-5 and TRBJ2-5; 8 bases line up with TRBD1. The germline CDR1 and CDR2 sequences are MNHEY and SVGAGI. This CDR3 comprises 16 residues. V shed 2 bases, J shed 2 bases, and the junction held 7 bases outside the gene matches.

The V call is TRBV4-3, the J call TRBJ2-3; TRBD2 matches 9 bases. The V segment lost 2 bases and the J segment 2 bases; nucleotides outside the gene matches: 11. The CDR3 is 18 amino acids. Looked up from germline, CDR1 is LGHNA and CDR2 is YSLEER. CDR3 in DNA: TGCGCCAGCAGCCAAAGAAGGGGAGCGGGGGGAAACACAGATACGCAGTATTTT. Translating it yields CASSQRRGAGGNTDTQYF.

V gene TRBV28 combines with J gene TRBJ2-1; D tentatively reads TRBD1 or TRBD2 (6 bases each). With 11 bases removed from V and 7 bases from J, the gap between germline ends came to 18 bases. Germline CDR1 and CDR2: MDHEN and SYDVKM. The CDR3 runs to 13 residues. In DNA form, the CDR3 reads TGTGCCGGCGGAGGGGGGCTTGGGAATGAGCAGTTCTTC. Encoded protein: CAGGGGLGNEQFF.

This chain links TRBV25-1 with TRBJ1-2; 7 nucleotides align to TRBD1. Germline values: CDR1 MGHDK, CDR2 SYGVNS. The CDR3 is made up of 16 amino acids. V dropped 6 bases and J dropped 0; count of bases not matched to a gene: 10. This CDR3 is CASRGTVVGANYGYTF. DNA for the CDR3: TGTGCCAGCAGGGGGACAGTTGTAGGAGCTAACTATGGCTACACCTTC.

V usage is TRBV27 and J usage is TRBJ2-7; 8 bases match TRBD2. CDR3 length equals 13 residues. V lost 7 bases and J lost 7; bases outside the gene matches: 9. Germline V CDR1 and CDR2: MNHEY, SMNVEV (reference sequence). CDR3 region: CASNTGGKREQYF. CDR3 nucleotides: TGTGCCAGCAATACGGGGGGGAAAAGGGAGCAGTACTTC.

DNA for the CDR3: TGTGCCATCAGTGAAGCGGGGGGGCCGGGGGAGACCCAGTACTTC. Translated: CAISEAGGPGETQYF. This chain joins TRBV10-3 and TRBJ2-5; 10 bases align to TRBD2. Germline V gives CDR1 ENHRY, CDR2 SYGVKD. The trim removed 3 bases at V and 5 bases at J, leaving 6 bases unmatched. This CDR3 has 15 residues.

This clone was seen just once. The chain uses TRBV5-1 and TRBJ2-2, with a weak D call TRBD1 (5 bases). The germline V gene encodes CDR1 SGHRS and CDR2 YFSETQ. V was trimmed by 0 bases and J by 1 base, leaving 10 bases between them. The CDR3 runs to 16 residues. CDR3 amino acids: CASSLARTLNTGELFF. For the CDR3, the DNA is TGCGCCAGCAGCTTGGCCAGGACACTGAACACCGGGGAGCTGTTTTTT.

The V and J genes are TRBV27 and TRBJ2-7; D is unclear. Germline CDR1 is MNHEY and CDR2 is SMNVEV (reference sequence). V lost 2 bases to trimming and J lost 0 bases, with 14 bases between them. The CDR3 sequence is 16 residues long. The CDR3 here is CASSLGDGRDSYEQYF. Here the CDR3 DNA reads TGTGCCAGCAGTTTAGGTGACGGGCGAGACTCCTACGAGCAGTACTTC.

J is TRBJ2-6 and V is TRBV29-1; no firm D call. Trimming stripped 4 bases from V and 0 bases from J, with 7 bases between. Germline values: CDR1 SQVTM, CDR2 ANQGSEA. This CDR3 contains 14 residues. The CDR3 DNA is TGCAGCGTTGTAGAATCCTCTGGGGCCAACGTCCTGACTTTC. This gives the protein CSVVESSGANVLTF.